A single sample is the source of the 7 T cell receptor beta chains below, sequenced in a study of T cell responses to AZD1222 COVID-19 vaccine. The method was immunoSEQ multiplex PCR; TCRdb's version includes in-frame clones alone and lacks a portion of them. In the table there are about 140,000 clones, 80% to 90% of which are singletons. Sequenced here: peripheral blood, sampled on day 0 of AZD1222 vaccination. The source is an adult in good health.

The chain is built from TRBV6-5 and TRBJ1-4; D remains unclear. The CDR3 extends over 14 amino acids. Germline CDR1 is MNHEY and CDR2 is SVGAGI. The V gene lost 4 bases and the J gene lost 3 bases, with 9 bases spanning the gap. The CDR3 reads CASSFLGSNEKLFF. As DNA, the CDR3 is TGTGCCAGCAGTTTTTTGGGTTCTAATGAAAAACTGTTTTTT.

Note on this clone: A read error may account for a junction end that differs from germline. This chain joins TRBV2 and TRBJ1-2, with D perhaps matching TRBD1 (5 bases). Germline V gene data show CDR1 as SNHLY and CDR2 as FYNNEI. The CDR3 extends over 11 amino acids. In DNA, the CDR3 is TGTGCCAGCAGTGAATTTCAGGGTGGGGACTTC. Its translation: CASSEFQGGDF.

The V call is TRBV9, the J call TRBJ1-1, with D possibly TRBD1 on 6 matching bases. Germline V CDR1 and CDR2: SGDLS, YYNGEE. V lost 4 bases and J 6 bases, leaving 16 bases between the germline ends. The CDR3 loop spans 14 amino acids. The CDR3 nucleotides read TGTGCCAGCAGCCCATGGACGGAGGGGGCTGAAGCTTTCTTT. Protein product: CASSPWTEGAEAFF.

The count of this clone is one. The J gene is TRBJ2-5, the V gene TRBV3-1 (or the pseudogene TRBV3-2); 7 bases align to TRBD2. The CDR3 sequence is 15 residues long. The V and J ends lost 4 bases and 3 bases, in that order; junction bases with no gene match: 8. Germline values: CDR1 LGHDT, CDR2 YNNKEL (reference sequence). The CDR3 DNA reads TGTGCCAGCAGCCTTGGGACTCGGGGGGAAGAGACCCAGTACTTC. Translated, it gives CASSLGTRGEETQYF.

The rearrangement uses TRBV23-1 and TRBJ1-1; 8 nucleotides agree with TRBD1. TRBV23-1 is treated as an ORF (open reading frame) with a function not yet certain. The CDR3 has 14 amino acids. Trimming removed 0 bases from V and 3 bases from J; junction bases left unmatched: 0. CDR3 in DNA: TGCGCCAGCAGTCAATCGACAGGGGACACTGAAGCTTTCTTT. Protein sequence: CASSQSTGDTEAFF.

The chain is built from TRBV7-3 and TRBJ2-6; 7 bases align to TRBD1. Germline V gene data show CDR1 as SGHTA and CDR2 as FQGTGA. The CDR3 runs to 15 residues. The junction had 5 bases not matched to a gene; V was cut back by 5 bases and J by 4 bases. The CDR3 is CASSPKTGGANVLTF. CDR3 bases: TGTGCCAGCAGCCCCAAGACAGGGGGGGCCAACGTCCTGACTTTC.

This clone was detected only a few times. J is TRBJ1-4 and V is TRBV7-2; D is unclear. CDR3 size: 13 residues. CDR1 is SGHTA and CDR2 is FQGNSA in the germline V gene. Trimming took off 11 bases at V and 7 bases at J, with 17 bases between the two ends. The CDR3 DNA sequence: TGTGCCCCCGCGACCCGGGCCCTTGAAAAACTGTTTTTT. It yields the protein CAPATRALEKLFF.